This T cell receptor beta chain was documented in a study of cytomegalovirus exposure and HLA in healthy donors. This clone has just a few counts. Method: immunoSEQ multiplex PCR; TCRdb's copy keeps in-frame clones and lacks some. Of around 350,000 clones detected, around 86% appear once; the ten largest clones hold roughly 0.8%. This TCR derives from a woman between 18 and 29 years old in good health and CMV-seronegative. The sequenced sample was PBMCs.

The CDR3 sequence is CASSSTVDLYGYTF. CDR3 bases: TGTGCCAGCAGTTCGACAGTAGACCTCTATGGCTACACCTTC. The J gene is TRBJ1-2, the V gene TRBV28; D possibly corresponds to TRBD1 (5 bases). This CDR3 has 14 residues. Germline CDR1 reads MDHEN; CDR2 reads SYDVKM. V was trimmed by 4 bases and J by 4 bases, leaving 13 bases between them.